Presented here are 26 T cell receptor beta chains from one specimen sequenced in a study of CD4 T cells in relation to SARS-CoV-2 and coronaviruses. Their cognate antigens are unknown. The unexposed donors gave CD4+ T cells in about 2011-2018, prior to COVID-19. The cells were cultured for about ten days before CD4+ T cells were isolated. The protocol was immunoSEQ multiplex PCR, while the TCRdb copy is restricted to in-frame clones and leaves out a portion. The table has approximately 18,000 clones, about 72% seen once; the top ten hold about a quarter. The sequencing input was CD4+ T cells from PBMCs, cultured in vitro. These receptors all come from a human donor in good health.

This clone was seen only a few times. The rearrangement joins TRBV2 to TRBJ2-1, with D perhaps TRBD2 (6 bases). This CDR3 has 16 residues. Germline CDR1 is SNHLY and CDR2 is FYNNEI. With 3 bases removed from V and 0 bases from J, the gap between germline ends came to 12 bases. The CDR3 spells CASSESLARSYNEQFF. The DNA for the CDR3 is TGTGCCAGCAGTGAGTCGCTAGCGCGCTCCTACAATGAGCAGTTCTTC.

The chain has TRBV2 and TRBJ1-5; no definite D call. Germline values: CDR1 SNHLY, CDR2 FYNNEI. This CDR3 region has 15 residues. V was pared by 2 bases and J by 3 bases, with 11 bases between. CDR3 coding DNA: TGTGCCAGCAGTGAACAGGAGACACCCAATCAGCCCCAGCATTTT. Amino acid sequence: CASSEQETPNQPQHF.

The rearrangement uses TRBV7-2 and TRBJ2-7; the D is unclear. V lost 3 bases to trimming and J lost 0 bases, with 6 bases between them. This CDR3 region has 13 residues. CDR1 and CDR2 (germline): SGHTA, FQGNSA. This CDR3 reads CASSFTFSYEQYF. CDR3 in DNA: TGTGCCAGCAGCTTCACCTTCTCCTACGAGCAGTACTTC. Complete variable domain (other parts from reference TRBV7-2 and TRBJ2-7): GAGVSQSPSNKVTEKGKDVELRCDPISGHTALYWYRQSLGQGLEFLIYFQGNSAPDKSGLPSDRFSAERTGGSVSTLTIQRTQQEDSAVYLCASSFTFSYEQYFGPGTRLTVT.

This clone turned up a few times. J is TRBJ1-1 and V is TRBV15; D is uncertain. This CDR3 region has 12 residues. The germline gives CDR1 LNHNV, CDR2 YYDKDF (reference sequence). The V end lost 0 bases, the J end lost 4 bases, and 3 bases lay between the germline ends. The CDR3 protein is CATSRDSTEAFF. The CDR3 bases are TGTGCCACCAGCAGAGACAGCACTGAAGCTTTCTTT.

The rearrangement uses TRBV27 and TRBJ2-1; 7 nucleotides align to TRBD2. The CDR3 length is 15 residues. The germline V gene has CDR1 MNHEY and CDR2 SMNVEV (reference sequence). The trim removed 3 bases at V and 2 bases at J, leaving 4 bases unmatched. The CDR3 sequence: CASSFERDAYNEQFF. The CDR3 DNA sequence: TGTGCCAGCAGTTTCGAGCGGGACGCCTACAATGAGCAGTTCTTC.

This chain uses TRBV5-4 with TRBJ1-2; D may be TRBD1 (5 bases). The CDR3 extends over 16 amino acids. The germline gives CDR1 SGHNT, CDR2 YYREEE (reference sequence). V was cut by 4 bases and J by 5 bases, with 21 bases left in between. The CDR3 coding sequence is TGTGCCAGCAGCGAACCCGGGACCCGGGGTCGGTATGGCTACACCTTC. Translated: CASSEPGTRGRYGYTF.

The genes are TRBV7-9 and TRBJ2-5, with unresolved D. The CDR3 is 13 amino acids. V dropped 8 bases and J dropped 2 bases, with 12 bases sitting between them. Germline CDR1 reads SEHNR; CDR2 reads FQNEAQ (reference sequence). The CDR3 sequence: CASSMSNQETQYF. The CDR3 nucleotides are TGTGCCAGCTCTATGAGCAATCAAGAGACCCAGTACTTC.

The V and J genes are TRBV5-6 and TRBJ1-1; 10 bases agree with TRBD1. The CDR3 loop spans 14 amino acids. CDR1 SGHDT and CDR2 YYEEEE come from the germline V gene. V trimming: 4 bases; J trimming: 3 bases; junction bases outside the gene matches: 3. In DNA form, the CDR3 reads TGTGCCAGCAGCCTCGGGACAGGGGACACTGAAGCTTTCTTT. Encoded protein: CASSLGTGDTEAFF.

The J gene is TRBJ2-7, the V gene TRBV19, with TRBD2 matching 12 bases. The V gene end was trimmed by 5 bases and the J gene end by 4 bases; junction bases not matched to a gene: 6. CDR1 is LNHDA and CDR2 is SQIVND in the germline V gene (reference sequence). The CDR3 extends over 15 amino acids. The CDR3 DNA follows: TGTGCCAGTAGTGGGGAGACTAGCGGGAGATACGAGCAGTACTTC. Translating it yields CASSGETSGRYEQYF.

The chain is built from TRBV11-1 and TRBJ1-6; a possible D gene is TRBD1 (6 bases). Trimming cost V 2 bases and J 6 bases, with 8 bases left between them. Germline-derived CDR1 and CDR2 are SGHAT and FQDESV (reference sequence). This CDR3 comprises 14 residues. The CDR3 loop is CASSLLDSNSPLHF. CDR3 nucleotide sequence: TGTGCCAGCAGCTTACTGGACAGTAATTCACCCCTCCACTTT. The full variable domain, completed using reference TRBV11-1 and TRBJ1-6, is EAEVAQSPRYKITEKSQAVAFWCDPISGHATLYWYRQILGQGPELLVQFQDESVVDDSQLPKDRFSAERLKGVDSTLKIQPAELGDSAMYLCASSLLDSNSPLHFGNGTRLTVT.

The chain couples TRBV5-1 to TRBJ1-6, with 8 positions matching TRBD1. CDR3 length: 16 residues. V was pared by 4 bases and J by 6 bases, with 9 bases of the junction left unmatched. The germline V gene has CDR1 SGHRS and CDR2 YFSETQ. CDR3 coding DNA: TGCGCCAGCAGCGTTCCGACAGGGGACGGTAATTCACCCCTCCACTTT. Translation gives CASSVPTGDGNSPLHF.

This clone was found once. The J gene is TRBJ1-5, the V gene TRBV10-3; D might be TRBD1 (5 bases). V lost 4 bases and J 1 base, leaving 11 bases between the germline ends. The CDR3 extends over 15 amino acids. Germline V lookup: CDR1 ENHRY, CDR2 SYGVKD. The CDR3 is CAISAGHESNQPQHF. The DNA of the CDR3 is TGTGCCATCAGTGCCGGACACGAGAGCAATCAGCCCCAGCATTTT.

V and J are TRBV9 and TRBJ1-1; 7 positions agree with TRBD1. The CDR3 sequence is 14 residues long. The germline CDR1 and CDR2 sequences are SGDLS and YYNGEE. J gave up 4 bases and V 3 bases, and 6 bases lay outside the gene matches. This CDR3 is CASSARTGVTEAFF. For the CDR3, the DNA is TGTGCCAGCAGCGCTCGTACAGGGGTCACTGAAGCTTTCTTT.

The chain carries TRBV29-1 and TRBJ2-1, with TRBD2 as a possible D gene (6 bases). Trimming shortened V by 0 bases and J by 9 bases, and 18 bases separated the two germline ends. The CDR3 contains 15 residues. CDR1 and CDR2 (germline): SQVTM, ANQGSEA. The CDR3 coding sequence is TGCAGCGTTGAAGATGGGTTCTTGGGACTGGCTGAGCAGTTCTTC. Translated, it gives CSVEDGFLGLAEQFF.

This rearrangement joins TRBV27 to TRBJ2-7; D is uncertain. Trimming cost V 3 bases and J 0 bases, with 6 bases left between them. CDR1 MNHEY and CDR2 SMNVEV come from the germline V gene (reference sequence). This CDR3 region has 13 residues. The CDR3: CASSFSGSYEQYF. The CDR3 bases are TGTGCCAGCAGTTTTTCAGGCTCCTACGAGCAGTACTTC.

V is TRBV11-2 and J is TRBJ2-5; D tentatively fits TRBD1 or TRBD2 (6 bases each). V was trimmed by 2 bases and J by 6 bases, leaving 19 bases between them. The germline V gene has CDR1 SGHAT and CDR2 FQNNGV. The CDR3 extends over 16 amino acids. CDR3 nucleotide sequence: TGTGCCAGCAGCTTACCATTTCGGGGGCGGGTGAAGACCCAGTACTTC. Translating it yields CASSLPFRGRVKTQYF.

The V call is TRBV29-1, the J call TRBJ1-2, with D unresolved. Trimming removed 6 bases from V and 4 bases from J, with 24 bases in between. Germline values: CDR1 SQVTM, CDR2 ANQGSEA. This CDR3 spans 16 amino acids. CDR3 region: CSVEVMDSARPYGYTF. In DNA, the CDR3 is TGCAGCGTCGAGGTTATGGACTCAGCCCGACCCTATGGCTACACCTTC.

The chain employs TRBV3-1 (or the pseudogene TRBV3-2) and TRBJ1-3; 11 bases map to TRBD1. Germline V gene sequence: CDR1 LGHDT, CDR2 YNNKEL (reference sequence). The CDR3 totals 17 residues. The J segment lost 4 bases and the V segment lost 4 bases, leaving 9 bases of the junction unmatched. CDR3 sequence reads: CASSPRTGGAAGNTIYF. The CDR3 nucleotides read TGTGCCAGCAGCCCTCGGACAGGGGGCGCAGCAGGAAACACCATATATTTT.

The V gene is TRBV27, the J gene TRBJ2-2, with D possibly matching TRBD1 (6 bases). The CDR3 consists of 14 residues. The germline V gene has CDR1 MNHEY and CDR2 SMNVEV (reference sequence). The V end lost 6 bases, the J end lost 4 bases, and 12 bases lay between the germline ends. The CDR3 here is CASRPGQSTGELFF. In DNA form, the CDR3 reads TGTGCCAGCAGACCGGGACAAAGCACCGGGGAGCTGTTTTTT.

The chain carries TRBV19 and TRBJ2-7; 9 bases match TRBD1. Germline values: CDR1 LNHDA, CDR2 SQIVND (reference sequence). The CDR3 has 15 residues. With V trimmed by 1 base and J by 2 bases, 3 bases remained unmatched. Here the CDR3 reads CASSIGGTGPYEQYF. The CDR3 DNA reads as TGTGCCAGTAGTATAGGAGGGACAGGGCCCTACGAGCAGTACTTC.

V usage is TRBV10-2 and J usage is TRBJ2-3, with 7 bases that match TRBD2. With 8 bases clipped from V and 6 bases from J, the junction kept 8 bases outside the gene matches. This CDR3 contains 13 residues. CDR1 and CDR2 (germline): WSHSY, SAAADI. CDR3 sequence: CASGRANLDTQYF. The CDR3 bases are TGCGCCAGCGGGAGGGCCAATTTGGATACGCAGTATTTT.

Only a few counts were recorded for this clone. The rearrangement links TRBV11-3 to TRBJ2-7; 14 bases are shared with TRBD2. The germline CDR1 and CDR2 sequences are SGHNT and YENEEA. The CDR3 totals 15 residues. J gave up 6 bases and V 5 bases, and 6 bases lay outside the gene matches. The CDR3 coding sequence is TGTGCCAGCAGCAACACCGGGACTAGCGGGGGCGAGCAGTACTTC. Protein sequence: CASSNTGTSGGEQYF.

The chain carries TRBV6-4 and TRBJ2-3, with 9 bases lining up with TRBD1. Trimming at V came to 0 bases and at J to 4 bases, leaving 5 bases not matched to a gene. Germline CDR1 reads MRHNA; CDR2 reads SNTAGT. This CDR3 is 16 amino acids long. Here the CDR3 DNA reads TGTGCCAGCAGTGACTCAGGACAGGGGTTGGCAGATACGCAGTATTTT. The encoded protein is CASSDSGQGLADTQYF.

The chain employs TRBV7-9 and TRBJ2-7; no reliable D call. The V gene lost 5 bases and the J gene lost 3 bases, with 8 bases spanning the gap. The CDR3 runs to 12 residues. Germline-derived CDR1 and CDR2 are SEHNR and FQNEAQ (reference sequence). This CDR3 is CASSLDIYEQYF. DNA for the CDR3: TGTGCCAGCAGCCTAGATATCTACGAGCAGTACTTC.

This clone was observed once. The CDR3 loop is CASSFRDRRSYNSPLHF. The DNA for the CDR3 is TGTGCCAGCAGCTTCCGGGACCGTCGCTCCTATAATTCACCCCTCCACTTT. The V and J genes are TRBV11-2 and TRBJ1-6; D perhaps matches TRBD1 (5 bases). Looked up from germline, CDR1 is SGHAT and CDR2 is FQNNGV. There are 17 residues in the CDR3. Trimming took off 3 bases at V and 0 bases at J, with 12 bases between the two ends.

CDR3 protein: CASTVGGSYNEQFF. The CDR3 nucleotides read TGTGCCAGCACCGTGGGCGGCTCCTACAATGAGCAGTTCTTC. The chain combines TRBV6-5 with TRBJ2-1; D gene unclear. Trimming took 7 bases from V and 0 from J, leaving 10 bases between them. Germline-derived CDR1 and CDR2 are MNHEY and SVGAGI. The CDR3 length is 14 residues.